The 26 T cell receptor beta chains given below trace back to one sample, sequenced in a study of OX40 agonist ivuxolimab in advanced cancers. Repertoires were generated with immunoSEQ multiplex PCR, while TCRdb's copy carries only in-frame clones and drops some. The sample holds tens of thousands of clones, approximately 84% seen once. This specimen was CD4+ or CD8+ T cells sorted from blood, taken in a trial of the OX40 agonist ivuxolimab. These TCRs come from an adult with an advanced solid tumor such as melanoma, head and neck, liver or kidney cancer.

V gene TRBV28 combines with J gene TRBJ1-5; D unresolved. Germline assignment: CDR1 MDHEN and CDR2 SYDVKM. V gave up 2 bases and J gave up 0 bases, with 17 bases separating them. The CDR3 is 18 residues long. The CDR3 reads CASSLAAIEPNSNQPQHF. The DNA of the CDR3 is TGTGCCAGCAGTTTAGCTGCAATAGAGCCTAATAGCAATCAGCCCCAGCATTTT.

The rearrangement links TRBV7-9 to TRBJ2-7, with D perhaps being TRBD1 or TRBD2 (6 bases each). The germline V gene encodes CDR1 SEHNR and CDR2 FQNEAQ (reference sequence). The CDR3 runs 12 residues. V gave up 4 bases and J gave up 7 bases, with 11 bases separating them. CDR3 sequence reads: CASSSQGREQYF. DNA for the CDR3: TGTGCCAGCAGCTCGCAGGGGAGGGAGCAGTACTTC. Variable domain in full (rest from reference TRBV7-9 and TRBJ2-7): DTGVSQNPRHKITKRGQNVTFRCDPISEHNRLYWYRQTLGQGPEFLTYFQNEAQLEKSRLLSDRFSAERPKGSFSTLEIQRTEQGDSAMYLCASSSQGREQYFGPGTRLTVT.

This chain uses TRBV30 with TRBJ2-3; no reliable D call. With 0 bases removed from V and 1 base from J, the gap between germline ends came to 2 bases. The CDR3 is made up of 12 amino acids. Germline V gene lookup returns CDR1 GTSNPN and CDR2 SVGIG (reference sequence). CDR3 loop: CAWSVGTDTQYF. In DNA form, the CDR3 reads TGTGCCTGGAGTGTAGGCACAGATACGCAGTATTTT.

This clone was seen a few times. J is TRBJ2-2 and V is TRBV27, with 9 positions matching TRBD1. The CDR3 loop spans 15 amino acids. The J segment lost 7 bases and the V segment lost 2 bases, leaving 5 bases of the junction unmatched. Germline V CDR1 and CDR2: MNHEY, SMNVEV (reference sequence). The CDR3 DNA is TGTGCCAGCAGTTTAACAGGGGGCTATGTCGGGGAGCTGTTTTTT. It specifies CASSLTGGYVGELFF.

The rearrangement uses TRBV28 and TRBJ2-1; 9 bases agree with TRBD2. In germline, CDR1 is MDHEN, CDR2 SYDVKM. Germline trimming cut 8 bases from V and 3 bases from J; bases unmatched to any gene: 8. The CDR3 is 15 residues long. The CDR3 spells CASGHSGSGYNEQFF. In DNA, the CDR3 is TGTGCCAGCGGCCATAGCGGGAGCGGCTACAATGAGCAGTTCTTC.

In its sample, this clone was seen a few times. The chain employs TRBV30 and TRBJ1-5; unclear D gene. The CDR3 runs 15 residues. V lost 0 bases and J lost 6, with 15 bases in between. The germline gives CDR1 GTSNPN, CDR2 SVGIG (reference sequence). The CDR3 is CAWSVDSGFTQPQHF. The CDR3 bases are TGTGCCTGGAGTGTAGATTCGGGTTTTACTCAGCCCCAGCATTTT. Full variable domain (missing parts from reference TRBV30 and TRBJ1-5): SQTIHQWPATLVQPVGSPLSLECTVEGTSNPNLYWYRQAAGRGLQLLFYSVGIGQISSEVPQNLSASRPQDRQFILSSKKLLLSDSGFYLCAWSVDSGFTQPQHFGDGTRLSIL.

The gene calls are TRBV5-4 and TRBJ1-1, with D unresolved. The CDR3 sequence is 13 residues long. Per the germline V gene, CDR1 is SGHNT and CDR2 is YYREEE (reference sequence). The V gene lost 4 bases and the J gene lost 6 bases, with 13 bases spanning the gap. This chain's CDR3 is CASSLAPTAEAFF. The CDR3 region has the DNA TGTGCCAGCAGCCTCGCACCGACGGCTGAAGCTTTCTTT.

The CDR3 DNA reads as TGTGCCACCAGCGAAAACAGGGGGCATAACTATGGCTACACCTTC. This codes for CATSENRGHNYGYTF. The chain carries TRBV15 and TRBJ1-2, with 9 bases lining up with TRBD1. The CDR3 is made up of 15 amino acids. CDR1 and CDR2 (germline): LNHNV, YYDKDF (reference sequence). V dropped 5 bases and J dropped 1; count of bases not matched to a gene: 5.

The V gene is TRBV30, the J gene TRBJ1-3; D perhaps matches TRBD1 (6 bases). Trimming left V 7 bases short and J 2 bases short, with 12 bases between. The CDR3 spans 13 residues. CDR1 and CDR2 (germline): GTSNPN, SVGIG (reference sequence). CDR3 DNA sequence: TGTGCCTCCCAGACAGGTGCTGGAAACACCATATATTTT. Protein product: CASQTGAGNTIYF.

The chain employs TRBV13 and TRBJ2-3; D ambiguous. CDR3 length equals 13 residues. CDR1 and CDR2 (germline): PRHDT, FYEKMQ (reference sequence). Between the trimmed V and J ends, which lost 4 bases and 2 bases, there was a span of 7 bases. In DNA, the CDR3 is TGTGCCAGCAGCTCCCGGGTCACAGATACGCAGTATTTT. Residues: CASSSRVTDTQYF.

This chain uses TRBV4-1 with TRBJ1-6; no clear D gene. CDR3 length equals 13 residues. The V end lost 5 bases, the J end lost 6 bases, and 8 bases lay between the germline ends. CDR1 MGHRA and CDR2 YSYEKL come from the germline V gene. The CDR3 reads CASSSWGNSPLHF. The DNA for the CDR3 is TGCGCCAGCAGCTCCTGGGGTAATTCACCCCTCCACTTT.

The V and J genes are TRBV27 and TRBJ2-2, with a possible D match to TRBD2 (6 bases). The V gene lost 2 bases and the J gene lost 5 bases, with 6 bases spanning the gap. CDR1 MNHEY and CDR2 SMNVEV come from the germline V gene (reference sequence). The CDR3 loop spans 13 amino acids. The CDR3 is CASSLGGTGELFF. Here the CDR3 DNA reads TGTGCCAGCAGTTTAGGGGGGACCGGGGAGCTGTTTTTT.

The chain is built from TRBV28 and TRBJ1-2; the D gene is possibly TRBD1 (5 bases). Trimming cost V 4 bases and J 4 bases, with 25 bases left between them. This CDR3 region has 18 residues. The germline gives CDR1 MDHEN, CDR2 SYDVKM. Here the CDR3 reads CASSCFFPDGHTVYGYTF. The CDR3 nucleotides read TGTGCCAGCAGTTGTTTTTTCCCCGACGGACATACAGTCTATGGCTACACCTTC.

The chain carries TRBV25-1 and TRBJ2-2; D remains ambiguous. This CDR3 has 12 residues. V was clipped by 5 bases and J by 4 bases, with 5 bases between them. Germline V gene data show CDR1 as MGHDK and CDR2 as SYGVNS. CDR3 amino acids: CASSWSTGELFF. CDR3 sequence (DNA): TGTGCCAGCAGTTGGAGCACCGGGGAGCTGTTTTTT.

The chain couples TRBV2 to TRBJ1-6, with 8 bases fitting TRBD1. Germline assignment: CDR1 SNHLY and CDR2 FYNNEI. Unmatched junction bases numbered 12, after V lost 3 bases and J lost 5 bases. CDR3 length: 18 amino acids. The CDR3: CASSDLSEGQADNSPLHF. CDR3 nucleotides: TGTGCCAGCAGTGACCTTAGTGAGGGACAGGCAGATAATTCACCCCTCCACTTT.

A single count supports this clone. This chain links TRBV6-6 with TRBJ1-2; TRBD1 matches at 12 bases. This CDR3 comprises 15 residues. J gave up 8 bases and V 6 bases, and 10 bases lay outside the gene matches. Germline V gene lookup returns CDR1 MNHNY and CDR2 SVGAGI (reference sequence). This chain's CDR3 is CASSNLGTGGRGYTF. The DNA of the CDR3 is TGTGCCAGCAGCAACCTCGGGACAGGGGGCCGGGGCTACACCTTC.

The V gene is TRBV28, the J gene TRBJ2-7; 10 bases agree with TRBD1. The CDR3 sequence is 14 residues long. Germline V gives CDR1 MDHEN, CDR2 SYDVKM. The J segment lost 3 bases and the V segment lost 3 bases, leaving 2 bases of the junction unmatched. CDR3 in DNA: TGTGCCAGCAGTTTCCGGGACAGGGGCTACGAGCAGTACTTC. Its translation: CASSFRDRGYEQYF.

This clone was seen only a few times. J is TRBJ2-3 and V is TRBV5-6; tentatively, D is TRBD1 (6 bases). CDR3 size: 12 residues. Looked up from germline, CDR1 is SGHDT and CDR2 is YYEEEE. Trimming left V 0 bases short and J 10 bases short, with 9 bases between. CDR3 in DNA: TGTGCCAGCAGCTTGGGACAGGACGCGCAGTATTTT. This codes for CASSLGQDAQYF.

CDR3 sequence reads: CASSTLPGQDYEQYF. The CDR3, as DNA: TGTGCCAGCAGTACCCTCCCGGGACAAGACTACGAGCAGTACTTC. J is TRBJ2-7 and V is TRBV28; perhaps TRBD1 as D (6 bases). V was shortened by 5 bases and J by 3 bases, with 17 bases between the two germline ends. The CDR3 has 15 residues. In germline, CDR1 is MDHEN, CDR2 SYDVKM. Together with reference TRBV28 and TRBJ2-7, the CDR3 gives the full variable domain: DVKVTQSSRYLVKRTGEKVFLECVQDMDHENMFWYRQDPGLGLRLIYFSYDVKMKEKGDIPEGYSVSREKKERFSLILESASTNQTSMYLCASSTLPGQDYEQYFGPGTRLTVT.

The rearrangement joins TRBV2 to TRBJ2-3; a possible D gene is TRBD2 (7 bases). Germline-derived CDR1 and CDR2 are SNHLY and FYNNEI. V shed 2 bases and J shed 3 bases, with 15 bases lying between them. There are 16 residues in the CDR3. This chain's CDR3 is CASSELRGGLTDTQYF. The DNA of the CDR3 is TGTGCCAGCAGTGAATTGAGGGGGGGACTAACAGATACGCAGTATTTT. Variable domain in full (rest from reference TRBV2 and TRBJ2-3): EPEVTQTPSHQVTQMGQEVILRCVPISNHLYFYWYRQILGQKVEFLVSFYNNEISEKSEIFDDQFSVERPDGSNFTLKIRSTKLEDSAMYFCASSELRGGLTDTQYFGPGTRLTVL.

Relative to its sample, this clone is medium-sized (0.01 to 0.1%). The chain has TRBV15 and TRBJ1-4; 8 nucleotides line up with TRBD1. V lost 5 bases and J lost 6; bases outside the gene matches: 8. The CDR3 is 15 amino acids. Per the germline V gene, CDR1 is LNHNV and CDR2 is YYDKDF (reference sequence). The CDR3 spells CATSADRGGYEKLFF. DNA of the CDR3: TGTGCCACCAGCGCCGACAGGGGAGGCTATGAAAAACTGTTTTTT.

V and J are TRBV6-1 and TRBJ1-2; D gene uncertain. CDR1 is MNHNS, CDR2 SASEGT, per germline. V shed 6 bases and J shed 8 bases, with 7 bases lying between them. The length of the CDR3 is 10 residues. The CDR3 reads CASRQGGYTF. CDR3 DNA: TGTGCCAGCAGACAAGGAGGCTACACCTTC.

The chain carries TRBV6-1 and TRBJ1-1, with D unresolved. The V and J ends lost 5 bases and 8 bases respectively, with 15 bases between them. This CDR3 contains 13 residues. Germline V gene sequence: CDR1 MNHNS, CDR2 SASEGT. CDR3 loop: CASSPKPGREAFF. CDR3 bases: TGTGCCAGCAGTCCTAAACCGGGCCGAGAAGCTTTCTTT.

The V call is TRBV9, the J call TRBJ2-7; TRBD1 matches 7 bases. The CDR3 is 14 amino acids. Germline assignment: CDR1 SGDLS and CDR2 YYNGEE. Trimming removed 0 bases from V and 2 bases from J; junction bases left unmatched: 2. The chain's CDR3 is CASSVGDRPYEQYF. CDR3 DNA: TGTGCCAGCAGCGTAGGGGACAGACCCTACGAGCAGTACTTC.

The CDR3 bases are TGTGCCAGTAGTTTTCCGGACCCGAGCAATCAGCCCCAGCATTTT. Translating gives CASSFPDPSNQPQHF. The J gene is TRBJ1-5, the V gene TRBV19; unclear D gene. The germline V gene encodes CDR1 LNHDA and CDR2 SQIVND (reference sequence). This CDR3 spans 15 amino acids. V was shortened by 5 bases and J by 1 base, with 12 bases between the two germline ends.

In nucleotides, the CDR3 is TGCGCCAGCAGCCAAACTGAGGGCACAGATACGCAGTATTTT. This codes for CASSQTEGTDTQYF. The chain uses TRBV4-3 and TRBJ2-3; D is undetermined. This CDR3 comprises 14 residues. The V gene's germline CDR1 is LGHNA and CDR2 YSLEER. Trimming stripped 2 bases from V and 1 base from J, with 7 bases between.